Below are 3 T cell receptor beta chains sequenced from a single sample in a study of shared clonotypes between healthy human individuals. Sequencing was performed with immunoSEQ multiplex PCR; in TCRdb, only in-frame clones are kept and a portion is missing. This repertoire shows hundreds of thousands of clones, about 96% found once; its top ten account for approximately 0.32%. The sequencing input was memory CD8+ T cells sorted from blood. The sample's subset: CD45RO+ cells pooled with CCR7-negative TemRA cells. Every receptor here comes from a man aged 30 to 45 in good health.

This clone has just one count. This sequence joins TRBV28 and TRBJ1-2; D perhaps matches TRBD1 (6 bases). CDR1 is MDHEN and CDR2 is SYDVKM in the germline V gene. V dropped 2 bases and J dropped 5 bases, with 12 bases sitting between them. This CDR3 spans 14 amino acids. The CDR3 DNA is TGTGCCAGCAGTTTAGATGGGGGCGGGTATGGCTACACCTTC. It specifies CASSLDGGGYGYTF.

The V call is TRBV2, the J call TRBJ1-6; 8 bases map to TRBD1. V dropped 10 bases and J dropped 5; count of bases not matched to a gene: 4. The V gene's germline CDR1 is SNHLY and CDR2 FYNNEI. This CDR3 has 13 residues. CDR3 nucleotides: TGTGCCATCGGACAGGGTCATAATTCACCCCTCCACTTT. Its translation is CAIGQGHNSPLHF. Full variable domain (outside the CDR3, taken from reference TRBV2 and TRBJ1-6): EPEVTQTPSHQVTQMGQEVILRCVPISNHLYFYWYRQILGQKVEFLVSFYNNEISEKSEIFDDQFSVERPDGSNFTLKIRSTKLEDSAMYFCAIGQGHNSPLHFGNGTRLTVT.

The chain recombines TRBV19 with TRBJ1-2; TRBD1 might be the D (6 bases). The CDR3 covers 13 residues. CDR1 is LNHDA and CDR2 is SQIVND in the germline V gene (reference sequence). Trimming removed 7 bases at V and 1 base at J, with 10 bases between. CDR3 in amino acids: CASKDRLNYGYTF. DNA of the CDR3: TGTGCCAGTAAGGACAGACTTAACTATGGCTACACCTTC.